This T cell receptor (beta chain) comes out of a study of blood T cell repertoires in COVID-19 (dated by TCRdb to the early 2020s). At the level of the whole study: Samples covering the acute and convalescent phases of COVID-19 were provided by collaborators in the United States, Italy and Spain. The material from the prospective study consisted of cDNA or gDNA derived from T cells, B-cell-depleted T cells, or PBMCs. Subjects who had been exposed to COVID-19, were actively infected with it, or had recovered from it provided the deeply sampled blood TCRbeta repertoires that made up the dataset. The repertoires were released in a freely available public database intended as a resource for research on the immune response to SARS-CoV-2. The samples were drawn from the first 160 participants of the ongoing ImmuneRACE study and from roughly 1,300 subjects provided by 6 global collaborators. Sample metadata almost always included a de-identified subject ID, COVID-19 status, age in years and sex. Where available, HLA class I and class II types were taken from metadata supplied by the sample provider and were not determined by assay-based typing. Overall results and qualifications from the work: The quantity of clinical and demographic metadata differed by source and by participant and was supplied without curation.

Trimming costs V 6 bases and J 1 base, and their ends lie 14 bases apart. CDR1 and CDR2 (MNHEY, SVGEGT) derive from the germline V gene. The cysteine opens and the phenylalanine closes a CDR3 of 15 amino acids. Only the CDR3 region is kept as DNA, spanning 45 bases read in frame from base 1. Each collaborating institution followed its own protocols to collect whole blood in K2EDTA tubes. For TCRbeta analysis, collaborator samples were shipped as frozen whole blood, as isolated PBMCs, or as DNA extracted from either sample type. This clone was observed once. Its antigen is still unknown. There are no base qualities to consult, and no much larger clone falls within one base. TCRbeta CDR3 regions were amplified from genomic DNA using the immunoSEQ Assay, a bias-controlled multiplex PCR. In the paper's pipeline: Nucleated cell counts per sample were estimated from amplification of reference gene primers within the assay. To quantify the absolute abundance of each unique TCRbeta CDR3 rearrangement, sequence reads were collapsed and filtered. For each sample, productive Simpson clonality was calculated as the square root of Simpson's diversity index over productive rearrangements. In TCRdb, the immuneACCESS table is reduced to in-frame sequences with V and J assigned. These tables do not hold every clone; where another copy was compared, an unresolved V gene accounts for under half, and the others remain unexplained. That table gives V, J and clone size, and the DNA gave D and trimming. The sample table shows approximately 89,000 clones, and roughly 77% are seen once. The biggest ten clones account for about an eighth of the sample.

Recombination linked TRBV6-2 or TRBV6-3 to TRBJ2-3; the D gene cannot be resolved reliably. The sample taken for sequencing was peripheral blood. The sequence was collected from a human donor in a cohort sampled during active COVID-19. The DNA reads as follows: TGTGCCAGCAGCCATCGACAACTTCGCACAGATACGCAGTATTTT. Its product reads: CASSHRQLRTDTQYF.